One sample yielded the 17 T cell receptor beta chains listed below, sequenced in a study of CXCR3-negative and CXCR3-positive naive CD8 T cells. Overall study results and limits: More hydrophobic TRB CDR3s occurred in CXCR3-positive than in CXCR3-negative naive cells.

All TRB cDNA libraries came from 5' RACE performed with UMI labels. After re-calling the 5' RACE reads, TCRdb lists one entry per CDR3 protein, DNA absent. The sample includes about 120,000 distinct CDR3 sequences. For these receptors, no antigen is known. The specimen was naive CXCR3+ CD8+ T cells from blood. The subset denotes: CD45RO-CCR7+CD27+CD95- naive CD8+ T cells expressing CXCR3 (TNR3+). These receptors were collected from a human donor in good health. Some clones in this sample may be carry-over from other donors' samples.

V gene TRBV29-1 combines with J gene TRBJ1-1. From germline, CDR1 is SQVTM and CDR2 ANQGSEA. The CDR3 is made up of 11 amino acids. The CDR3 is CSVRTNTEAFF.

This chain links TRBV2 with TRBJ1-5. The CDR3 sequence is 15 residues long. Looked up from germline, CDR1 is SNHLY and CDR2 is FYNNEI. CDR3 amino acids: CASSDVGWGNQPQHF.

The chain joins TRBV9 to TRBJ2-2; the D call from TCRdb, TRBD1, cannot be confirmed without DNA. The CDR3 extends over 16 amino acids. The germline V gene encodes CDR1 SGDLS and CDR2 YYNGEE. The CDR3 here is CASSDGTGSLSGELFF.

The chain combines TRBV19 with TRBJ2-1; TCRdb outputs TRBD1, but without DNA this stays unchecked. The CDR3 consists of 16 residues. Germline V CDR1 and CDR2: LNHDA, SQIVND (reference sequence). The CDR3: CASRLGISPIDNEQFF.

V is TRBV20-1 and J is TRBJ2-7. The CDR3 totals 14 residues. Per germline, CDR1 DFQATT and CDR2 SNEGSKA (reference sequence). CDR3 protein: CSALPDGGRYEQYF.

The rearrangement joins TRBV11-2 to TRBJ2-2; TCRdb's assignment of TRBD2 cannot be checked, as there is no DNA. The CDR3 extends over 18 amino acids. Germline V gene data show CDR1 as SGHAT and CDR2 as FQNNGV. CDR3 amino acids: CASSLDEYQRVNTGELFF.

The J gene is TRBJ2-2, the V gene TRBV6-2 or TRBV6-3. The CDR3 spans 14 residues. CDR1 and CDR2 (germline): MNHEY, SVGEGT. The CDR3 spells CASFGRASAGELFF.

The CDR3 sequence: CASSPTPTWNEQFF. This sequence joins TRBV7-9 and TRBJ2-1; TCRdb selects TRBD1, and the lack of DNA leaves this call unchecked. CDR3 size: 14 residues. CDR1 SEHNR and CDR2 FQNEAQ come from the germline V gene (reference sequence).

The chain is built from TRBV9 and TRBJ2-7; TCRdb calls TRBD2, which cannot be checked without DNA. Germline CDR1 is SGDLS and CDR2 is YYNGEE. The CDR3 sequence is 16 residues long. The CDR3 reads CASSAGLAGKEYEQYF.

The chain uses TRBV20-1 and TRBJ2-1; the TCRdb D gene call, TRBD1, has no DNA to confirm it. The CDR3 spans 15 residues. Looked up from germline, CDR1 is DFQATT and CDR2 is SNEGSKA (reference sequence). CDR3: CSAAGLAYRYNEQFF.

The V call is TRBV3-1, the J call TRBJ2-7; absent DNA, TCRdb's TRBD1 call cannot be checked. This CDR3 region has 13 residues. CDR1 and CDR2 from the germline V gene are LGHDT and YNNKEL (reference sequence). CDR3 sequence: CASSQGDRQGSRF.

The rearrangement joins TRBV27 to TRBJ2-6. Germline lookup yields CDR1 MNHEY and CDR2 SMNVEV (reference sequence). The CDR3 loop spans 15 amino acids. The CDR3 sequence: CASSPDRSGANVLTF.

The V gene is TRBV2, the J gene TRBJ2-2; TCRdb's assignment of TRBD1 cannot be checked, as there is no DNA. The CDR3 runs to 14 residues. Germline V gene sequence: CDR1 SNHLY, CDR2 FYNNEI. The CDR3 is CASGRGENTGELFF.

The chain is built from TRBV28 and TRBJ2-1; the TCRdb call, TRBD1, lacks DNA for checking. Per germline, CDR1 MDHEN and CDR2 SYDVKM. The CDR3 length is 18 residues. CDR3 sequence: CASSLIAVSGQGYNEQSF.

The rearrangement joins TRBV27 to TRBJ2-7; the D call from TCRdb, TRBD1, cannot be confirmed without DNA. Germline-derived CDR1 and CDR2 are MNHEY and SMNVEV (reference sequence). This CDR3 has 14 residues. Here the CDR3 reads CASSLWTGHDEQYF.

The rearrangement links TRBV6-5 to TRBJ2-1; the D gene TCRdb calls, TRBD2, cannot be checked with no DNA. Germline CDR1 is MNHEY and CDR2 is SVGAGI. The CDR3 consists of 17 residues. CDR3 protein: CASSHRGLRNSYNEQFF.

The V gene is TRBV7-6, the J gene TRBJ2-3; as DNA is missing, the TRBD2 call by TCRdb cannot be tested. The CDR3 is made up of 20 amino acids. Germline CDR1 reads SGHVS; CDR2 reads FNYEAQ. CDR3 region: CASSLFLTSGGPDYTDTQYF. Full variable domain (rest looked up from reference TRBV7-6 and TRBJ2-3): GAGVSQSPRYKVTKRGQDVALRCDPISGHVSLYWYRQALGQGPEFLTYFNYEAQQDKSGLPNDRFSAERPEGSISTLTIQRTEQRDSAMYRCASSLFLTSGGPDYTDTQYFGPGTRLTVL.